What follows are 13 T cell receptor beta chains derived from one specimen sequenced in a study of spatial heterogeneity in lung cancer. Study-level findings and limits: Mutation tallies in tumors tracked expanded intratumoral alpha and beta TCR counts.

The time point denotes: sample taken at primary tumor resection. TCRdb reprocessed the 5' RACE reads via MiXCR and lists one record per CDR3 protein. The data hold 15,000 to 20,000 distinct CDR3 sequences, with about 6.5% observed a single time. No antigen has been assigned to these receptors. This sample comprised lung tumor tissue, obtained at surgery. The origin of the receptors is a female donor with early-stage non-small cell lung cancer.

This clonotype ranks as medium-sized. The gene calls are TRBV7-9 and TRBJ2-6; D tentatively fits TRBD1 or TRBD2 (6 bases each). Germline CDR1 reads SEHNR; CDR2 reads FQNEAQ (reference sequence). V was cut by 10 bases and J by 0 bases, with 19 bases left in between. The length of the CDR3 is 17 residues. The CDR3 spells CANEAGGAPSGANVLTF. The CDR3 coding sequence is TGTGCCAACGAAGCCGGGGGCGCTCCCTCTGGGGCCAACGTCCTGACTTTC.

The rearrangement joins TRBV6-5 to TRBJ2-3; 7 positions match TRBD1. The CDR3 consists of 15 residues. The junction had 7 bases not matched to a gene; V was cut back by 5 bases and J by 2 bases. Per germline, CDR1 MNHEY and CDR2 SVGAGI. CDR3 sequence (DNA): TGTGCCAGCAGTGACAGGGCCGGGGCCACAGATACGCAGTATTTT. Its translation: CASSDRAGATDTQYF.

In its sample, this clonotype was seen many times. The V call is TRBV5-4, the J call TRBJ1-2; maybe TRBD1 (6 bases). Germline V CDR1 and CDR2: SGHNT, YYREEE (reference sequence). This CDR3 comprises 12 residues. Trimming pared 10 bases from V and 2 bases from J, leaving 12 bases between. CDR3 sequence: CALTGPNYGYTF. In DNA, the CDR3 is TGTGCCCTTACAGGGCCCAACTATGGCTACACCTTC.

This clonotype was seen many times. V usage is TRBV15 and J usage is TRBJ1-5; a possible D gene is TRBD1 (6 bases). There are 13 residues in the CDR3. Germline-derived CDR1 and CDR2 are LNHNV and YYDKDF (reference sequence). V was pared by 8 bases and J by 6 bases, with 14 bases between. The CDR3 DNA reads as TGTGCCACCCGTGGGGGCGGAGGTCAGCCCCAGCATTTT. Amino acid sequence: CATRGGGGQPQHF. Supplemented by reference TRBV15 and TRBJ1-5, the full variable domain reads DAMVIQNPRYQVTQFGKPVTLSCSQTLNHNVMYWYQQKSSQAPKLLFHYYDKDFNNEADTPDNFQSRRPNTSFCFLDIRSPGLGDTAMYLCATRGGGGQPQHFGDGTRLSIL.

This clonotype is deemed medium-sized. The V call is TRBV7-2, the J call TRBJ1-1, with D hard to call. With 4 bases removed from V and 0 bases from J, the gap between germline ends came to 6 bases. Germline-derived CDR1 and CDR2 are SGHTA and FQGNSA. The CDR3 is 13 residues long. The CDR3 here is CASSSTVNTEAFF. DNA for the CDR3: TGTGCCAGCAGCTCTACAGTGAACACTGAAGCTTTCTTT.

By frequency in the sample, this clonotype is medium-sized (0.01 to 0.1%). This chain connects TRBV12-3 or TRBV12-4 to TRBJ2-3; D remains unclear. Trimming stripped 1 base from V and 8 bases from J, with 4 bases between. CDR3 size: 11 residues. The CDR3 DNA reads TGTGCCAGCAGTTTAGTCGGTACGCAGTATTTT. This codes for CASSLVGTQYF.

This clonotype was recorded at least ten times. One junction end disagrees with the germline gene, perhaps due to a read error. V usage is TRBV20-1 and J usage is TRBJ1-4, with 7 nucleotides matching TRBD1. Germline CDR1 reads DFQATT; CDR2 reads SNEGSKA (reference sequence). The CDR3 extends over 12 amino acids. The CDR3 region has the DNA TGCAGTGCGAGAGACAGGGATGAAAAACTGTTTTTT. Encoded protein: CSARDRDEKLFF.

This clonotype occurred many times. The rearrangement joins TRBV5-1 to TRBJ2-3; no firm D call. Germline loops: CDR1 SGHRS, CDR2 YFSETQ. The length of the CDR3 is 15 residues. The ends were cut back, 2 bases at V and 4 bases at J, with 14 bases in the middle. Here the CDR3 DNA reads TGCGCCAGCAGCTTAATAGGTACCCCCGCAGATACGCAGTATTTT. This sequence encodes CASSLIGTPADTQYF.

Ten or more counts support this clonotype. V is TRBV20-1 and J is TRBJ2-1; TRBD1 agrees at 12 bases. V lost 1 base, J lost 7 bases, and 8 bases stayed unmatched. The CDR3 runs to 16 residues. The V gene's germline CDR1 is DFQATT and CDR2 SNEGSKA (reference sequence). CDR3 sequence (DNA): TGCAGTGCTAGAGCTCCCGGGACAGGGGGCAATAATGAGCAGTTCTTC. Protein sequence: CSARAPGTGGNNEQFF.

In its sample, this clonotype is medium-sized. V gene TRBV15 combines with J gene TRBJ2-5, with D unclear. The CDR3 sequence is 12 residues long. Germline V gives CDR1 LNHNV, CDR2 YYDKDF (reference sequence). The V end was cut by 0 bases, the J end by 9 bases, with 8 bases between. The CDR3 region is CATSRDRSAQYF. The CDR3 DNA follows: TGTGCCACCAGCAGAGATCGGAGCGCCCAGTACTTC.

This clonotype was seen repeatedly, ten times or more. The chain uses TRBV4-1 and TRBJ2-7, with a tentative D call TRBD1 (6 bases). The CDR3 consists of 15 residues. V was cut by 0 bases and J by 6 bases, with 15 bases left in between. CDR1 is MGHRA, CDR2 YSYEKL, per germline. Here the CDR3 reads CASSQELDRLSEQYF. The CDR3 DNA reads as TGCGCCAGCAGCCAAGAATTAGACAGGCTTTCCGAGCAGTACTTC.

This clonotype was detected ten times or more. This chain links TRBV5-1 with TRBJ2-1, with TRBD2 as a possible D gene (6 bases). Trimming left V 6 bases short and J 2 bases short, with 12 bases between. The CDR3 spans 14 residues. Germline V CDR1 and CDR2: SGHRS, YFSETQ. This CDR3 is CASNVAETYNEQFF. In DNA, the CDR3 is TGCGCCAGCAACGTAGCGGAAACCTACAATGAGCAGTTCTTC.

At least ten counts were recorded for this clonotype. Here the CDR3 reads CSARKLAGSYEQYF. CDR3 coding DNA: TGCAGTGCTAGAAAACTAGCGGGCTCCTACGAGCAGTACTTC. The chain employs TRBV20-1 and TRBJ2-7; 9 bases are a match to TRBD2. The CDR3 totals 14 residues. Germline V CDR1 and CDR2: DFQATT, SNEGSKA (reference sequence). V lost 2 bases to trimming and J lost 0 bases; unmatched junction nucleotides: 2.